This T cell receptor beta chain was retrieved from a study of CD8 T cells in ankylosing spondylitis. TCRdb analysed the 5' RACE reads with MiXCR anew, one entry per CDR3 protein. The table has roughly 200,000 distinct CDR3 sequences, around 13% seen once; the top ten hold 16%. There are many counts of this clonotype. Its cognate antigen is unknown. Findings and limits, study-wide: The disease-linked clones had a CD8+ phenotype and low blood frequencies. What seemed typical of ankylosing spondylitis blood was a TCR beta motif built from about eight highly homologous variants. Earlier authors reported some of these motif variants in reactive arthritis synovial fluid and blood. Researchers reportedly found disease-linked clones significantly enriched in matched ankylosing spondylitis synovial fluid.

V was clipped by 3 bases and J by 7 bases; unmatched bases: 11. The CDR3 is 15 residues long. CDR1 is MNHEY, CDR2 SMNVEV, per germline (reference sequence). The sequenced material came from blood, either unsorted or a sorted T cell fraction (not recorded which). The sequence derives from a male donor with ankylosing spondylitis or in good health (not recorded which). The chain is built from TRBV27 and TRBJ1-1, with TRBD1 matching over 7 bases. Here the CDR3 DNA reads TGTGCCAGCAGTTTTTTAATAGGGGGCGCCGGTGAAGCTTTCTTT. This encodes CASSFLIGGAGEAFF.